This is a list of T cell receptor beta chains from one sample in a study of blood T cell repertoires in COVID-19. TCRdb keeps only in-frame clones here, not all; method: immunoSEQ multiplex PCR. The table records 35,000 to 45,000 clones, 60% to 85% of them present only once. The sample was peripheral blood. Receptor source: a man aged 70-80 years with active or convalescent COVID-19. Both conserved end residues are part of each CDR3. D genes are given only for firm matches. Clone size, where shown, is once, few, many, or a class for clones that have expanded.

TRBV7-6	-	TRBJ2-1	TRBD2	CASRAGGMYNEQFF	TGTGCCAGCAGAGCGGGGGGCATGTACAATGAGCAGTTCTTC
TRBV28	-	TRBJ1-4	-	CASSLSQTDYEKLFF	TGTGCCAGCAGTTTATCTCAGACAGACTATGAAAAACTGTTTTTT
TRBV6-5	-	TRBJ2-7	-	CATEVPVYEQYF	TGTGCCACCGAGGTCCCCGTCTACGAGCAGTACTTC
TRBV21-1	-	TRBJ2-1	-	CASSRDRGGEQFF	TGTGCCAGCAGCAGAGACAGGGGGGGTGAGCAGTTCTTC
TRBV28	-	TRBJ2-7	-	CASSLPLPAYEQYF	TGTGCCAGCAGTTTACCCCTTCCGGCCTACGAGCAGTACTTC
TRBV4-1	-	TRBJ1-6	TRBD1	CASSQGTGVQDNSPLHF	TGCGCCAGCAGCCAAGGAACAGGGGTCCAAGATAATTCACCCCTCCACTTT
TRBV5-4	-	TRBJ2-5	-	CASSDPGTAQETQYF	TGTGCCAGCAGCGACCCCGGGACTGCACAAGAGACCCAGTACTTC
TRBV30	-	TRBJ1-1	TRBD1	CAWAGQGASRAFF	TGTGCCTGGGCCGGACAGGGGGCATCTAGAGCTTTCTTT
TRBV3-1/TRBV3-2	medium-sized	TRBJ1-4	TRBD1	CASSRSGGQGKSEKLFF	TGTGCCAGCAGCCGTTCTGGGGGACAGGGAAAGAGTGAAAAACTGTTTTTT
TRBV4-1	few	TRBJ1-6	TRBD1	CASSHDRVENSPLHF	TGCGCCAGCAGCCACGACAGGGTAGAGAATTCACCCCTCCACTTT
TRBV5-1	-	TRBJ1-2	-	CASSLVGTIGYTF	TGCGCCAGCAGCTTGGTAGGGACAATAGGCTACACCTTC
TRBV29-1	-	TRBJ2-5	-	CSVGQHQETQYF	TGCAGCGTTGGACAGCACCAAGAGACCCAGTACTTC
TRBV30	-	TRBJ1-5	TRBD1	CAWSALTGIDQPQHF	TGTGCCTGGAGTGCATTGACAGGGATAGATCAGCCCCAGCATTTT
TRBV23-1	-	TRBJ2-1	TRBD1	CATDRGSYNEQFF	TGCGCCACCGACAGGGGCTCCTACAATGAGCAGTTCTTC
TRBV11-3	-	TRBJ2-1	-	CASSLDGGQKQFF	TGTGCCAGCAGCTTAGATGGGGGACAAAAGCAGTTCTTC
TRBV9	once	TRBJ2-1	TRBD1	CASSVAGGSYNEQFF	TGTGCCAGCAGCGTAGCAGGGGGCTCCTACAATGAGCAGTTCTTC
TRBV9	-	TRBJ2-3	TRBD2	CASSVAGTNHQARQYF	TGTGCCAGCAGCGTAGCCGGGACTAACCATCAGGCCCGGCAGTATTTT
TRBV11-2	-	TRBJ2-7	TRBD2	CASSLGGGSYEQYF	TGTGCCAGCAGCCTCGGGGGGGGCTCCTACGAGCAGTACTTC
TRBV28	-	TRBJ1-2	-	CASGTPLWGYTF	TGTGCCAGCGGGACACCCCTTTGGGGCTACACCTTC
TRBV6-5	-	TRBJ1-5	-	CASSPGSPQHF	TGTGCCAGCAGTCCAGGGTCGCCCCAGCATTTT
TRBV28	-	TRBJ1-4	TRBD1	CASSSGQAATNEKLFF	TGTGCCAGCAGTTCCGGACAGGCGGCAACTAATGAAAAACTGTTTTTT
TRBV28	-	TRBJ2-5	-	CASTPGQPPGGETQYF	TGTGCCAGCACTCCGGGACAACCCCCTGGGGGAGAGACCCAGTACTTC
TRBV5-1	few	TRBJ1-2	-	CASSQTTSGGYGYTF	TGCGCCAGCAGCCAGACGACTTCGGGGGGCTATGGCTACACCTTC
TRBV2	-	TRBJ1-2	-	CASSELEEGYGYTF	TGTGCCAGCAGTGAACTGGAGGAGGGATATGGCTACACCTTC
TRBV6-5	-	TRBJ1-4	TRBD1	CASRPGTGYEKLFF	TGTGCCAGCAGACCCGGGACAGGGTATGAAAAACTGTTTTTT
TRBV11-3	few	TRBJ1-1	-	CASSPRSHLNTEAFF	TGTGCCAGCAGTCCACGATCACATTTGAACACTGAAGCTTTCTTT
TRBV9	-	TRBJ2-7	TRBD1	CASSNEGARYEQYF	TGTGCCAGCAGCAATGAGGGGGCGCGGTACGAGCAGTACTTC
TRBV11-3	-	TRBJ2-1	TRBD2	CASSLDTLAGYNEQFF	TGTGCCAGCAGCTTAGATACGCTAGCGGGGTACAATGAGCAGTTCTTC
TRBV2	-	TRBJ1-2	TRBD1	CASAPGQGEGYTF	TGTGCCAGCGCTCCGGGACAGGGGGAAGGCTACACCTTC
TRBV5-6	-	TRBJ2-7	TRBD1	CASSLAGQGYEQYF	TGTGCCAGCAGCTTGGCGGGACAGGGATACGAGCAGTACTTC
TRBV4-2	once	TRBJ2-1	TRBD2	CASSQLLADNEQFF	TGTGCCAGCAGCCAGTTGCTAGCGGACAATGAGCAGTTCTTC
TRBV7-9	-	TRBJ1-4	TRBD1	CASSPPRTGDRDEKLFF	TGTGCCAGCAGCCCGCCCCGTACAGGGGATCGCGATGAAAAACTGTTTTTT
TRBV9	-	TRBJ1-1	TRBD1	CASSPRSTGEAFF	TGTGCCAGCAGCCCAAGATCGACAGGGGAGGCTTTCTTT
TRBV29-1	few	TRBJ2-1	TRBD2	CSVTSGGNSYNEQFF	TGCAGCGTGACTAGCGGGGGCAACTCCTACAATGAGCAGTTCTTC
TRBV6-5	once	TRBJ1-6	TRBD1	CASRPQGADSPLHF	TGTGCCAGCAGGCCCCAGGGGGCGGATTCACCCCTCCACTTT
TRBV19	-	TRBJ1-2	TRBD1	CASGDRGSYGYTF	TGTGCCAGTGGAGACAGGGGTTCTTATGGCTACACCTTC
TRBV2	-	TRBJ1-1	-	CASSEVLEAEAFF	TGTGCCAGCTCCGAGGTTCTAGAAGCTGAAGCTTTCTTT
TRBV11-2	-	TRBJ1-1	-	CASSYDTFTTEAFF	TGTGCCAGCAGCTATGACACATTTACGACTGAAGCTTTCTTT